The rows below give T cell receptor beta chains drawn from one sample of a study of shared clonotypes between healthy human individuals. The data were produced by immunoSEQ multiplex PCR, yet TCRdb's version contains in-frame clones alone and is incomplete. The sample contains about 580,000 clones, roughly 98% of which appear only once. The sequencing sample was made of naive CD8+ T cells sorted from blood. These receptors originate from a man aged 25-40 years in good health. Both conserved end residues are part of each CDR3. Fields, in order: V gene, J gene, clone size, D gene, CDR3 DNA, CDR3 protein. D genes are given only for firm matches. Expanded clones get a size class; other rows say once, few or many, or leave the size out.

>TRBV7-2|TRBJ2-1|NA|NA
TGTGCCAGCAGCTTAGGTTACCGGACTAATGAGCAGTTCTTC
CASSLGYRTNEQFF
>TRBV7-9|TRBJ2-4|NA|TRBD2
TGTGCCAGCAGGGCCGCGGGAGACCTAGCCAAAAACATTCAGTACTTC
CASRAAGDLAKNIQYF
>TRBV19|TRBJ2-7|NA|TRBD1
TGTGCCACCGCAGCCTATACAGGGGGTGAGCAGTACTTC
CATAAYTGGEQYF
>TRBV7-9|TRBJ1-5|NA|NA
TGTGCCAGCAGCTTAGGGGGGAATCAGGGCTATAGCAATCAGCCCCAGCATTTT
CASSLGGNQGYSNQPQHF
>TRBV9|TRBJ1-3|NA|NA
TGTGCCAGCAGCGTAGCCAGCGGAAACACCATATATTTT
CASSVASGNTIYF
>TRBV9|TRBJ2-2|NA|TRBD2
TGTGCCAGCAGCGTACCAGGCGGACTAGCGGGAGGGACCGGGGAGCTGTTTTTT
CASSVPGGLAGGTGELFF
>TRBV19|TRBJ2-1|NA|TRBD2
TGTGCCAGTGAGCTAGCGGGAGGAAGGACCTACAATGAGCAGTTCTTC
CASELAGGRTYNEQFF
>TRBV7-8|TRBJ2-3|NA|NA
TGTGCCAGCACCACTCCCGGTACGCAGTATTTT
CASTTPGTQYF
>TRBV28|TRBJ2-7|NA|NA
TGTGCCAGCAGTTTATTCCGAACCTACGAGCAGTACTTC
CASSLFRTYEQYF
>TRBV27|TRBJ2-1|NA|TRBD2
TGTGCCAGCAGTCTTCGAAGCGGGAGGGTGGGGAATGAGCAGTTCTTC
CASSLRSGRVGNEQFF
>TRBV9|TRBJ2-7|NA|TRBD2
TGTGCCAGCGGGGTAAGCGGGAGCTCCTACGAGCAGTACTTC
CASGVSGSSYEQYF
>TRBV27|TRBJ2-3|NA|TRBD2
TGTGCCAGCGCGGGAGGGACCTCAGATACGCAGTATTTT
CASAGGTSDTQYF
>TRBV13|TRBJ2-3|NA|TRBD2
TGTGCCAGCAGCCGCGTCAAGGCGCGGGGGGGCAGGACAGATACGCAGTATTTT
CASSRVKARGGRTDTQYF
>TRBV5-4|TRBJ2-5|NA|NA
TGTGCCAGCACAACATGGGGCAGGGAAGAGACCCAGTACTTC
CASTTWGREETQYF
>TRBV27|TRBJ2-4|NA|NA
TGTGCCAGCAGTCCCGAGGGCCGACCGATCGCCAAAAACATTCAGTACTTC
CASSPEGRPIAKNIQYF
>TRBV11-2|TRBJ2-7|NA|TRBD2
TGTGCCAGCAGCTTCGGTAGCGGGGGCTACGAGCAGTACTTC
CASSFGSGGYEQYF
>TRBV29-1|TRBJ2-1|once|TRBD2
TGCAGCGTTGAAAGTGGCGGGAGCTCCTACAATGAGCAGTTCTTC
CSVESGGSSYNEQFF
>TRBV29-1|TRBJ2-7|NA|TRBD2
TGCAGCGTTCTCGGGACTAGCGGGAGTCAGTACGAGCAGTACTTC
CSVLGTSGSQYEQYF
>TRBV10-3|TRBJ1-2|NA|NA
TGTGCCATCAGTGAGGCCACCGCACCGGTCCACTATGGCTACACCTTC
CAISEATAPVHYGYTF
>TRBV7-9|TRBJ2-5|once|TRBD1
TGTGCCAGCAGCTTAGCGGACAGGGGAGGCCAAGAGACCCAGTACTTC
CASSLADRGGQETQYF
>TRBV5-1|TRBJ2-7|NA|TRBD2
TGCGCCAGCGAGCCGACAGGACTAGCGGGAGGCCCGCCCTACGAGCAGTACTTC
CASEPTGLAGGPPYEQYF
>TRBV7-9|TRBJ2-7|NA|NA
TGTGCCAGCAGCTACCCCCCCGGGGGTCCTTCATCCTACGAGCAGTACTTC
CASSYPPGGPSSYEQYF
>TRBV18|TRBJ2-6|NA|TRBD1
TGTGCCAGCTCAGGGCGGACAGGGGGCTCTGGGGCCAACGTCCTGACTTTC
CASSGRTGGSGANVLTF
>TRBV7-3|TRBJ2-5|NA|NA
TGTGCCAGCAGCTCAGCTGGGGGAGGAGAGACCCAGTACTTC
CASSSAGGGETQYF
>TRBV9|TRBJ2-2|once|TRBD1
TGTGCCAGCAGCGCCGGGACAGGGATCAACACCGGGGAGCTGTTTTTT
CASSAGTGINTGELFF
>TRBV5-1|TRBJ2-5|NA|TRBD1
TGCGCCAGCAGCCCGGACAGGGTGTGGGAGACCCAGTACTTC
CASSPDRVWETQYF
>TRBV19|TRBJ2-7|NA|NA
TGTGCCAGTAGTATAGGTCCTAGTCTCCACGAGCAGTACTTC
CASSIGPSLHEQYF
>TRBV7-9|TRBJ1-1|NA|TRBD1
TGTGCCAGCAGCTTACCGTGGCAGGGGGCGATGAACACTGAAGCTTTCTTT
CASSLPWQGAMNTEAFF
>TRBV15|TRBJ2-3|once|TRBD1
TGTGCCACCAGCACAAGGACAGGAGGAGATACGCAGTATTTT
CATSTRTGGDTQYF
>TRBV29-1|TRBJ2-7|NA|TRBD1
TGCAGCGTTTATGGACAGGGCCAAGAGCAGTACTTC
CSVYGQGQEQYF
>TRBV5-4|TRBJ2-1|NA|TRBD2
TGTGCCAGCAGCCCCGGAGCGGGAGTGAGCAATGAGCAGTTCTTC
CASSPGAGVSNEQFF
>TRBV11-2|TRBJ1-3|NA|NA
TGTGCCAGCAGCCCCTCTGGCTCTGGAAACACCATATATTTT
CASSPSGSGNTIYF
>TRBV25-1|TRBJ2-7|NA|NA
TGTGCCAGCAGTGAATTGGCCGGATCCGAGCAGTACTTC
CASSELAGSEQYF
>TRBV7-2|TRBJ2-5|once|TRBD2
TGTGCCAGCAGCTTCGGTCCTAGCGGGCAAGAGACCCAGTACTTC
CASSFGPSGQETQYF
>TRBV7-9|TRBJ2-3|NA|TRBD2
TGTGCCAGCAGCTTCCCTCAGGGCGGGAGCGGGATTGGCACAGATACGCAGTATTTT
CASSFPQGGSGIGTDTQYF
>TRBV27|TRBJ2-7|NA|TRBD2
TGTGCCAGCAGTTCTCTAGCGGGAGGGCCATCCTACGAGCAGTACTTC
CASSSLAGGPSYEQYF
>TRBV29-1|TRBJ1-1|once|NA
TGCAGCGTTGCTTTGAACACTGAAGCTTTCTTT
CSVALNTEAFF
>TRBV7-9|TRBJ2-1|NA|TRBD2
TGTGCCAGCAGCTTCTTGACTAGCGGGAGAAGTGTTCTGGATGAGCAGTTCTTC
CASSFLTSGRSVLDEQFF
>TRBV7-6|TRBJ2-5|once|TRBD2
TGTGCCAGCAGCTGGGAGGGAGAGACCCAGTACTTC
CASSWEGETQYF
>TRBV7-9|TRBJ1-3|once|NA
TGTGCCAGCAAACAACAGGGATTTGGAAACACCATATATTTT
CASKQQGFGNTIYF
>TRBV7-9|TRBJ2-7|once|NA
TGTGCCAGCAGCTTAAAGAGGGACCCTTTCTACGAGCAGTACTTC
CASSLKRDPFYEQYF
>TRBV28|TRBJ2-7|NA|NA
TGTGCCACCCTAAAAAGGGACACCGGGACCTACGAGCAGTACTTC
CATLKRDTGTYEQYF
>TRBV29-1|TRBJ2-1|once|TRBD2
TGCAGCGTCCCGGGACTAGCGGGAGTATTTTTCGATGAGCAGTTCTTC
CSVPGLAGVFFDEQFF
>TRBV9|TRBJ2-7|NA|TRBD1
TGTGCCAGCAGCCCACGGGACAGGGGATACGAGCAGTACTTC
CASSPRDRGYEQYF
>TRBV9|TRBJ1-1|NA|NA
TGTGCCAGCAGCGTAATAGGAGGCATGAACACTGAAGCTTTCTTT
CASSVIGGMNTEAFF
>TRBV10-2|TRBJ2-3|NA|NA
TGCGCCAGCAGTGAAGCTAGGTTCACAGATACGCAGTATTTT
CASSEARFTDTQYF
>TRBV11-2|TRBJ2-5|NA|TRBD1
TGTGCCAGCAGCCCTACCGGGACAGGGGTTTTAGAGACCCAGTACTTC
CASSPTGTGVLETQYF
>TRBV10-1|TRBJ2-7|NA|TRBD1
TGCGCCAGCAGCGGACAGGGGCTCCTGGAGCAGTACTTC
CASSGQGLLEQYF
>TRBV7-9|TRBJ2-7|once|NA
TGTGCCAGCAGCAGTGGCCGTGGGGAGGCCTACGAGCAGTACTTC
CASSSGRGEAYEQYF
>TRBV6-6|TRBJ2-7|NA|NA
TGTGCCGCGGGGTCCGAGCAGTACTTC
CAAGSEQYF